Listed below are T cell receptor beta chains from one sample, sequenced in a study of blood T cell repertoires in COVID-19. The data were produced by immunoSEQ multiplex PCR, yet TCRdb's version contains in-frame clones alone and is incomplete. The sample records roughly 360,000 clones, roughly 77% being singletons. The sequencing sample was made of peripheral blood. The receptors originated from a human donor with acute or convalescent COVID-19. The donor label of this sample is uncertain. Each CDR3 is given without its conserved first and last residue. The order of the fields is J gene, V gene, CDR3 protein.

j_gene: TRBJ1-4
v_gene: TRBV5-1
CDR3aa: ASSIQGKDEKLF

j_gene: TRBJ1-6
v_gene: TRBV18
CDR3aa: ASSPDREGSPLH

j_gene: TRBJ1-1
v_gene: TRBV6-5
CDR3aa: ASRSSYTEAF

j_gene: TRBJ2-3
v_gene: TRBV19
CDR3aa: ASSAIFTDTQY

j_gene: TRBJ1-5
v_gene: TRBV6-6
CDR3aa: AVKGAANQPQH

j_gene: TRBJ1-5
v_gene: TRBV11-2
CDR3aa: ASSLEWGTGPILSNQPQH

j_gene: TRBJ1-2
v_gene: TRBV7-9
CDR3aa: ASSLTGGNFYGYT

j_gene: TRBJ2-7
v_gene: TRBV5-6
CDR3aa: ASSFGGNSYEQY

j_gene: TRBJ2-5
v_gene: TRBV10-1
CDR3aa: ASSDGQLAGETQY

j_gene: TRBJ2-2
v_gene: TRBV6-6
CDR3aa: ASRIGTSGYTGELF

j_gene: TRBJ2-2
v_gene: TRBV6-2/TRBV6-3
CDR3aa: ASSYPPDSTGELF

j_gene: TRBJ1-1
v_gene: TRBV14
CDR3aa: ASSQGTLTEAF

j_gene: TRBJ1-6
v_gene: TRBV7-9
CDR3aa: ASSLEESSPLH

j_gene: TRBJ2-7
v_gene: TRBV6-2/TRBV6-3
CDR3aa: ASSQRTSGGLYEQY

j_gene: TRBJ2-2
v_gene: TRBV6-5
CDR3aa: ASTGAPNTGELF

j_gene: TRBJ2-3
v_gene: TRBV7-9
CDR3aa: ASSFSRTTNTDTQY

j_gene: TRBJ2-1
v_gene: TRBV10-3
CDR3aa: AISGGANEQF

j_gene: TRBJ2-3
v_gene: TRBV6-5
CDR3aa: ASSHLAGGADTQY

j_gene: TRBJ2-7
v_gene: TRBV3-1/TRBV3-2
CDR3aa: ASSQLTAAYEQY

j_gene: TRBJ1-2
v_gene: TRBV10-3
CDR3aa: AISEDSTNYGYT

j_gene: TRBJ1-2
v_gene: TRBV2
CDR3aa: ASSEKGVSGYT

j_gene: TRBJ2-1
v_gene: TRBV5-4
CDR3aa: ASSFDRSRPGGNEQF

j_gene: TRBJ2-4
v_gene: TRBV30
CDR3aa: AWSVGSGYGQNIQY

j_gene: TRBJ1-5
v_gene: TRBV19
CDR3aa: ASSTIQPDRYNQPQH

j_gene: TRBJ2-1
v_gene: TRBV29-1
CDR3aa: SVVPGQGPRSF

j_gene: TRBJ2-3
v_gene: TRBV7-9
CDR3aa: ASSALTGPTDTQY

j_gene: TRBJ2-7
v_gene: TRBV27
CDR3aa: ASSALGSYEQY

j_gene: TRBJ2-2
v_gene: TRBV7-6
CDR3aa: ASSLEHQNTGELF

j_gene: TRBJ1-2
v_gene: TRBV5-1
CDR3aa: ASLPGTGLTYGYT

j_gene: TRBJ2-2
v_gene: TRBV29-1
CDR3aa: SVGLGTSPPSTGELF

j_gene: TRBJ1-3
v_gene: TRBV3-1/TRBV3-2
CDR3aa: ASSQGEGSGNTIY

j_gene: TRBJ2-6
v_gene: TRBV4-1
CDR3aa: ASRRGTAGANVLT

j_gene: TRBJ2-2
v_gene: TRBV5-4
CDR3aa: ASSLVAGGPAGELF

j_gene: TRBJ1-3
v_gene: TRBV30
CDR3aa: AWSVGGSGNTIY

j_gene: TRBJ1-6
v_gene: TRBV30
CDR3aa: AWSMDRFYNSPLH

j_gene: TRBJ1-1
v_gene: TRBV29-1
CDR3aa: SVADRDAF

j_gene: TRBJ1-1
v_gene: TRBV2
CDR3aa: ASSEALPQQNTEAF

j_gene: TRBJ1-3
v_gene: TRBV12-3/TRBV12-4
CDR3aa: ASSLAVNTIY

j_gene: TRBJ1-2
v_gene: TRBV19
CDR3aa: ASVGGALSYGYT

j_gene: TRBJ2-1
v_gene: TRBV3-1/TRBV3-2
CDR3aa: ASSIVASGAGNEQF

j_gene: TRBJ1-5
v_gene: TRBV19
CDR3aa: ASSITGWYQPQH

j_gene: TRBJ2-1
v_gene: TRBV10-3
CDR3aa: AISVGLSYNEQF

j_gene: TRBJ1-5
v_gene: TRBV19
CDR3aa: ASSIEENQPQH

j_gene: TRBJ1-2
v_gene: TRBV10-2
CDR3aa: ASTPTGDYGYT

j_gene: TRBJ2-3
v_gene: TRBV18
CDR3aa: ASSPGLGNTQY